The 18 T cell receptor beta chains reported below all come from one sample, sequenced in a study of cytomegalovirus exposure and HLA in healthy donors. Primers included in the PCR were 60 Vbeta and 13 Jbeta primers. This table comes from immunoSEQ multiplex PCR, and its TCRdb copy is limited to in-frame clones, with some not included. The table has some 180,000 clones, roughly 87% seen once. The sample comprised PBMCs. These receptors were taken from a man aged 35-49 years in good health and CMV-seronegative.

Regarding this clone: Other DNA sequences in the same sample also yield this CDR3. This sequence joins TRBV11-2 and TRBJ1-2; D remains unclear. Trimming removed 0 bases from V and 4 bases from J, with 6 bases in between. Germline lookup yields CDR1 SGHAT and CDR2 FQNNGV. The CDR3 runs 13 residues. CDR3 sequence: CASSLDRGYGYTF. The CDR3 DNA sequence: TGTGCCAGCAGCTTAGATCGAGGCTATGGCTACACCTTC.

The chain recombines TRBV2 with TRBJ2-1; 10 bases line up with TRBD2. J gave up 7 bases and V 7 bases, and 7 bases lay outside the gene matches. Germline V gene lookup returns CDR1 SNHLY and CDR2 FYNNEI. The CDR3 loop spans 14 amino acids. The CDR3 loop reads CASKRASGRNEQFF. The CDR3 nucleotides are TGTGCCAGCAAACGAGCTAGCGGGAGAAATGAGCAGTTCTTC.

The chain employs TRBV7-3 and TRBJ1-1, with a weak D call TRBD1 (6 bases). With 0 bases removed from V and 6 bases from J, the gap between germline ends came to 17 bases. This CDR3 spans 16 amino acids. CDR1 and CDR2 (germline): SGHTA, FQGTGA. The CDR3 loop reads CASSLTVRGSSAEAFF. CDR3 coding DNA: TGTGCCAGCAGCTTAACGGTTAGGGGGAGCAGCGCTGAAGCTTTCTTT. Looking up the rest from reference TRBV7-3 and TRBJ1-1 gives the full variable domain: GAGVSQTPSNKVTEKGKYVELRCDPISGHTALYWYRQSLGQGPEFLIYFQGTGAADDSGLPNDRFFAVRPEGSVSTLKIQRTERGDSAVYLCASSLTVRGSSAEAFFGQGTRLTVV.

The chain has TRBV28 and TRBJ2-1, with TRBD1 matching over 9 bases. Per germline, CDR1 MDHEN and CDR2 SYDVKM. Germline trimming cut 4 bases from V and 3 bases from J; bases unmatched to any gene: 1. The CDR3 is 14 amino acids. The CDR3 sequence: CASSSGQGYNEQFF. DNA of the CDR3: TGTGCCAGCAGTTCGGGACAGGGCTACAATGAGCAGTTCTTC.

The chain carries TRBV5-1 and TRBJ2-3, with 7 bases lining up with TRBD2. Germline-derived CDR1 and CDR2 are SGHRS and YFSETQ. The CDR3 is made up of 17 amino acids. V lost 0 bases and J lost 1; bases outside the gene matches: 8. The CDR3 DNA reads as TGCGCCAGCAGCTTGGGTGCCGGGGGAGGGGGCACAGATACGCAGTATTTT. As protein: CASSLGAGGGGTDTQYF. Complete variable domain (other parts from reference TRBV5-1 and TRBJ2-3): KAGVTQTPRYLIKTRGQQVTLSCSPISGHRSVSWYQQTPGQGLQFLFEYFSETQRNKGNFPGRFSGRQFSNSRSEMNVSTLELGDSALYLCASSLGAGGGGTDTQYFGPGTRLTVL.

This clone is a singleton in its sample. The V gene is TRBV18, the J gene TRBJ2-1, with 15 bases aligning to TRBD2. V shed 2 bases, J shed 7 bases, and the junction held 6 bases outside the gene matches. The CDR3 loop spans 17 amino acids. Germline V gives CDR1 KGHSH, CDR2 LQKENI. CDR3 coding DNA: TGTGCCAGCTCACCAAGAGGACTAGCGGGGGGGCAGAATGAGCAGTTCTTC. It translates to CASSPRGLAGGQNEQFF. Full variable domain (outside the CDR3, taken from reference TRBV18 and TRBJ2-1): NAGVMQNPRHLVRRRGQEARLRCSPMKGHSHVYWYRQLPEEGLKFMVYLQKENIIDESGMPKERFSAEFPKEGPSILRIQQVVRGDSAAYFCASSPRGLAGGQNEQFFGPGTRLTVL.

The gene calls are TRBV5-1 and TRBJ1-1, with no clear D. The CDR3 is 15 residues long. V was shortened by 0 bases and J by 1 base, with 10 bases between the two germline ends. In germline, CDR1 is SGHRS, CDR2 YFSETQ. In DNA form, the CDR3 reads TGCGCCAGCAGCTTGGAGGCAGGATCGAACACTGAAGCTTTCTTT. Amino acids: CASSLEAGSNTEAFF.

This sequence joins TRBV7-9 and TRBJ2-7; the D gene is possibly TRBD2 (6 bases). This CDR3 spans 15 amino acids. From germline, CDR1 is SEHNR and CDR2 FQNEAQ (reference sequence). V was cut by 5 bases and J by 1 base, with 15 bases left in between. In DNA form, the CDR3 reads TGTGCCAGCAGCGGCCGGGACTCCACATCCTACGAGCAGTACTTC. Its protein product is CASSGRDSTSYEQYF.

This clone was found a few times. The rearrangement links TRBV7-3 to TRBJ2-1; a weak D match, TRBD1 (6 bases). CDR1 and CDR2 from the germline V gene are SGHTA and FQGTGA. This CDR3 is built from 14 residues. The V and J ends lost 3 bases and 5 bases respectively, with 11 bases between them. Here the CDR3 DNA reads TGTGCCAGCAGCTTGAATCAGGGGAACAATGAGCAGTTCTTC. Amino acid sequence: CASSLNQGNNEQFF.

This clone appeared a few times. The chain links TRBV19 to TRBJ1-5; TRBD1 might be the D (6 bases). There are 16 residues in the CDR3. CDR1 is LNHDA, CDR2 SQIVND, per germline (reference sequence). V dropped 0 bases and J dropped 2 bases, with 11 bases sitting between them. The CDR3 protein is CASSIDSRGGNQPQHF. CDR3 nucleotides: TGTGCCAGTAGTATAGATAGCAGGGGAGGCAATCAGCCCCAGCATTTT.

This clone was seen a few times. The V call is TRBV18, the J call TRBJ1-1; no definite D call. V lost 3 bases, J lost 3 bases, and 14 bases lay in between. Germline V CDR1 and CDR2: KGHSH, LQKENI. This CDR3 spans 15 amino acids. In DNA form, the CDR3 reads TGTGCCAGCTCACCCCAGTCGGGCGGGGACACTGAAGCTTTCTTT. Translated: CASSPQSGGDTEAFF.

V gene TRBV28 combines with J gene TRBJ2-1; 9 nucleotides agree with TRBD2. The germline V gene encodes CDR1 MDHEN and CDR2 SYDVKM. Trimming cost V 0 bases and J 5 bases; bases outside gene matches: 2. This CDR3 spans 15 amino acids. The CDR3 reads CASSLWTSGDNEQFF. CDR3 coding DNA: TGTGCCAGCAGTTTATGGACTAGCGGAGACAATGAGCAGTTCTTC.

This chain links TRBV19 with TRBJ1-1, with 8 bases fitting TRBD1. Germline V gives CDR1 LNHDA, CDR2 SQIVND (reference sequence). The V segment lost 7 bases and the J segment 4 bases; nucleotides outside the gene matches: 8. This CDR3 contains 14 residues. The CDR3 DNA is TGTGCCAGTAACGACAGGGGACCTACCACTGAAGCTTTCTTT. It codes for CASNDRGPTTEAFF.

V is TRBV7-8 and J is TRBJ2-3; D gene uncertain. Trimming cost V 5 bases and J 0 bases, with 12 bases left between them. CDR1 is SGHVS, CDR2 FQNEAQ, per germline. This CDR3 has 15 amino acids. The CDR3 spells CASSPWSSSTDTQYF. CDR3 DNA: TGTGCCAGCAGCCCATGGAGTTCTAGCACAGATACGCAGTATTTT.

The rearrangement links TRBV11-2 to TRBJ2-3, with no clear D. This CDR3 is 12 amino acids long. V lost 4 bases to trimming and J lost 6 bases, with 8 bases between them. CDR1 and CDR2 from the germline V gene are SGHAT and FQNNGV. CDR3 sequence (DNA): TGTGCCAGCAGCTCCTATACCGATACGCAGTATTTT. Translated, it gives CASSSYTDTQYF.

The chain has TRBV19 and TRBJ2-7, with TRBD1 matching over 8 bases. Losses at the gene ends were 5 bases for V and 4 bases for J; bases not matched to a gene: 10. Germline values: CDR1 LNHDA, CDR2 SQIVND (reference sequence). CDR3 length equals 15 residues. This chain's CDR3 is CASSPGGQGAYEQYF. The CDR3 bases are TGTGCCAGTAGTCCAGGAGGCCAGGGGGCTTACGAGCAGTACTTC.

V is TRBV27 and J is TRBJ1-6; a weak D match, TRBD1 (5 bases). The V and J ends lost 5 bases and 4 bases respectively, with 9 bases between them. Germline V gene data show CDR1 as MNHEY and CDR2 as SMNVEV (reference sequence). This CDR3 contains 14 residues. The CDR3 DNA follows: TGTGCCAGCAGTCCGGACACTTATAATTCACCCCTCCACTTT. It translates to CASSPDTYNSPLHF.

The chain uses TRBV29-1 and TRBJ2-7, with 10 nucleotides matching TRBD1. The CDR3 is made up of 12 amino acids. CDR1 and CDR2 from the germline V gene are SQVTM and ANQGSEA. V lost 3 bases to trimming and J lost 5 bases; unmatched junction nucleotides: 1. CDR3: CSVDGQGDEQYF. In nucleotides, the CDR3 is TGCAGCGTTGACGGACAGGGGGACGAGCAGTACTTC.